These T cell receptor beta chains were read from a single sample in a study of cytomegalovirus exposure and HLA in healthy donors. TCRdb's table, derived via immunoSEQ multiplex PCR, lists solely in-frame clones and lacks some. This table holds 190,000 or so clones, roughly 84% found once. The sequenced sample was PBMCs. The receptors originated from a woman younger than 45 in good health and CMV-seropositive. Each CDR3 is given with its conserved first and last residue. Each record gives: J gene, clone size, V gene, CDR3 protein. For some rows the clone size is stated as once, few or many, or as a class when expanded; others skip it.

j_gene: TRBJ2-1; abundance: few; v_gene: TRBV29-1; CDR3aa: CSVGGNYNEQFF
j_gene: TRBJ2-1; abundance: .; v_gene: TRBV5-6; CDR3aa: CASSFSGYNEQFF
j_gene: TRBJ1-5; abundance: few; v_gene: TRBV19; CDR3aa: CASREGAGQFQPQHF
j_gene: TRBJ1-1; abundance: .; v_gene: TRBV25-1; CDR3aa: CASSESSGFSGRATEAFF
j_gene: TRBJ1-1; abundance: .; v_gene: TRBV5-1; CDR3aa: CASRPTSGSPLGTEAFF
j_gene: TRBJ2-7; abundance: .; v_gene: TRBV14; CDR3aa: CASSRGYEQYF
j_gene: TRBJ1-5; abundance: few; v_gene: TRBV19; CDR3aa: CASSSTGTGRQPQHF
j_gene: TRBJ1-1; abundance: .; v_gene: TRBV5-6; CDR3aa: CASSFWGVGGGSTEAFF
j_gene: TRBJ2-3; abundance: .; v_gene: TRBV27; CDR3aa: CASSSWRAQYF
j_gene: TRBJ1-2; abundance: .; v_gene: TRBV2; CDR3aa: CASGAGWDGYTF
j_gene: TRBJ1-3; abundance: .; v_gene: TRBV5-1; CDR3aa: CASSFSRTGTGNTIYF
j_gene: TRBJ1-5; abundance: .; v_gene: TRBV30; CDR3aa: CAWRGGQGPQHF
j_gene: TRBJ2-1; abundance: .; v_gene: TRBV29-1; CDR3aa: CSVEFSGSIYEQFF
j_gene: TRBJ2-2; abundance: .; v_gene: TRBV27; CDR3aa: CASRPSRGLANTGELFF
j_gene: TRBJ1-1; abundance: .; v_gene: TRBV2; CDR3aa: CASARETVNTEAFF
j_gene: TRBJ2-7; abundance: once; v_gene: TRBV6-1; CDR3aa: CVTLGQGVYEQYF
j_gene: TRBJ1-5; abundance: many; v_gene: TRBV10-3; CDR3aa: CAISSEINQPQHF